This T cell receptor (beta chain) derives from a study of molecular identifiers for immune sequencing clone quantification. Study-level information: The replicates split RNA from roughly 20,000 or 100,000 naive CD8 cells five ways and sequenced four. Points from the study as a whole: Barcodes shared by identical TCR molecules could lead to underestimated sizes of highly expanded clones. Investigators reportedly could detect spiked Jurkat TCR RNA from one cell among 980,000 or so naive cells.

TCRdb independently ran MiXCR on the PCR reads; one entry per CDR3 protein. Of 550,000 to 750,000 distinct CDR3 sequences listed, approximately 20% are singletons. The CDR3 spans 14 residues. V gave up 4 bases and J gave up 1 base, with 10 bases separating them. Germline V gene data show CDR1 as LNHDA and CDR2 as SQIVND (reference sequence). This clonotype was seen a handful of times. Its target is not known. The sample consisted of naive CD8+ T cells from blood, with Jurkat cell RNA spiked in. Subset defined: FACS-sorted CD8+CD4-CCR7+CD45RA+ naive T cells. The TCR sequence derives from a human donor in good health. Some libraries in this study had Jurkat cell RNA spiked in. This rearrangement joins TRBV19 to TRBJ1-1; D perhaps matches TRBD1 (5 bases). CDR3 in DNA: TGTGCCAGTAGTACCCCAACAGGGAACACTGAAGCTTTCTTT. Protein product: CASSTPTGNTEAFF.